This is a list of T cell receptor beta chains from one sample in a study of blood T cell repertoires in COVID-19. The protocol was immunoSEQ multiplex PCR, while the TCRdb copy is restricted to in-frame clones and leaves out a portion. Among 75,000 to 100,000 clones, 65% to 85% were seen once, and the ten largest hold approximately 11%. Source material: peripheral blood. These receptors were taken from a woman aged 80 or over with acute or convalescent COVID-19. CDR3s include the opening cysteine and the closing phenylalanine or tryptophan. A D gene is named only where the DNA matches it firmly. Clone size is not always given. Where it is, it says once, few, many or a class for expanded clones.

>-|TRBJ2-5|TRBD1|TRBV6-5
TGTGCCAGCAGTTACGGACAGGGCCGAGAGACCCAGTACTTC
CASSYGQGRETQYF
>-|TRBJ2-3|-|TRBV4-1
TGCGCCAGCAGCCAAGATCACGGGAGGAACAGGGCAGATACGCAGTATTTT
CASSQDHGRNRADTQYF
>-|TRBJ2-3|-|TRBV11-2
TGTGCCAGCAGCTTTGCGGGGAGCACAGATACGCAGTATTTT
CASSFAGSTDTQYF
>-|TRBJ1-2|TRBD1|TRBV5-1
TGCGCCAGCAGCTTGGGGGACAGGGGAGTCCATGCGGGCTACACCTTC
CASSLGDRGVHAGYTF
>medium-sized|TRBJ1-6|-|TRBV28
TGTGCCAGCAGTTCAACGTATGCCAGGAATAATTCACCCCTCCACTTT
CASSSTYARNNSPLHF
>-|TRBJ2-1|-|TRBV6-2/TRBV6-3
TGTGCCAGCAGTTACTACAGGGTTAACAATGAGCAGTTCTTC
CASSYYRVNNEQFF
>many|TRBJ2-2|-|TRBV11-2
TGTGCCAGCAGCTTATTCCAGGGCACCGGGGAGCTGTTTTTT
CASSLFQGTGELFF
>-|TRBJ1-2|-|TRBV5-6
TGTGCCAGCAGCTTAGGAGGGGTAAATGGCTACACCTTC
CASSLGGVNGYTF
>-|TRBJ2-5|TRBD2|TRBV7-9
TGTGCCAGCAGCTTAAGAGCGGGGGGTGGAGAGACCCAGTACTTC
CASSLRAGGGETQYF
>-|TRBJ1-2|-|TRBV6-2/TRBV6-3
TGTGCCAGCAGTTTACCACTCTCTTTTAACTATGGCTACACCTTC
CASSLPLSFNYGYTF
>few|TRBJ2-5|-|TRBV6-2/TRBV6-3
TGTGCCAGCAGTTACTCGAGCACGTCCCAAGAGACCCAGTACTTC
CASSYSSTSQETQYF
>-|TRBJ1-3|-|TRBV10-3
TGTGCCATCAGGACAGAAGTCTCTGGAAACACCATATATTTT
CAIRTEVSGNTIYF
>-|TRBJ1-1|-|TRBV6-5
TGTGCCAGCAGACTTGGGAGCGGGCCCCCGAACGCTTTCTTT
CASRLGSGPPNAFF
>-|TRBJ2-4|TRBD1|TRBV5-4
TGTGCCAGCAGCGCGACGACAGGGGGAGGGAACCGAATAGCCAAAAACATTCAGTACTTC
CASSATTGGGNRIAKNIQYF
>-|TRBJ2-1|-|TRBV5-6
TGTGCCAGCAGCCTGCCCCGTTATGCGGCGAGGGGGTATGAGCAGTTCTTC
CASSLPRYAARGYEQFF
>-|TRBJ2-2|-|TRBV19
TGTGCCAGTAGTATTCAGGGCAGGGGGAACACCGGGGAGCTGTTTTTT
CASSIQGRGNTGELFF
>-|TRBJ2-3|TRBD1|TRBV28
TGTGCCAGCAGTTCATCTTGGGGACAGGGGGATACTAGCACAGATACGCAGTATTTT
CASSSSWGQGDTSTDTQYF
>-|TRBJ1-1|-|TRBV7-9
TGTGCCCTACGGGGGGGCACTGAAGCTTTCTTT
CALRGGTEAFF
>-|TRBJ1-2|TRBD1|TRBV28
TGTGCCAGCAGCGATGGAGACAGGGGCTATGGCTACACCTTC
CASSDGDRGYGYTF
>-|TRBJ2-1|TRBD1|TRBV7-9
TGTGCCAGCAGCTTAGGACAGGGCATTCTCAATGAGCAGTTCTTC
CASSLGQGILNEQFF
>-|TRBJ1-2|TRBD1|TRBV10-3
TGTGCCATCAGTGCGGGACAGGGCGGAAGCTCCTCAGCTCAGAATGGCTACACCTTC
CAISAGQGGSSSAQNGYTF
>-|TRBJ2-3|-|TRBV24-1
TGTGCCACCAGTGATGTACTTGCGGGGGACAACACAGATACGCAGTATTTT
CATSDVLAGDNTDTQYF
>-|TRBJ1-1|-|TRBV29-1
TGCAGCGTCTCAAAAGGGTCGGGGGGCACTGAAGCTTTCTTT
CSVSKGSGGTEAFF
>-|TRBJ2-7|-|TRBV28
TGTGCCAGCAGTCCCTCACCCGGGACACCGCCCTACGAGCAGTACTTC
CASSPSPGTPPYEQYF
>-|TRBJ1-4|TRBD1|TRBV5-1
TGCACCAGCAGGGGACAGGGGGCGGCTAATGAAAAACTGTTTTTT
CTSRGQGAANEKLFF
>few|TRBJ1-1|-|TRBV6-5
TGTGCCAGCAGTTCCCCAGGGAGGGGGACTGAAGCTTTCTTT
CASSSPGRGTEAFF
>-|TRBJ2-2|-|TRBV10-3
TGTGCCATCAGTGGGGCGGGCGGGGAGCTGTTTTTT
CAISGAGGELFF
>-|TRBJ1-2|TRBD1|TRBV28
TGTGCCAGCAGCTCCGACAGGGCCCGACGCTACACCTTC
CASSSDRARRYTF
>-|TRBJ1-5|TRBD1|TRBV28
TGTGCCAGCAGTTCTCCGGCACAGGGGTATCAGCCCCAGCATTTT
CASSSPAQGYQPQHF
>-|TRBJ1-3|-|TRBV11-2
TGTGCCAGCAACAAACAAGACTCTGGAAACACCATATATTTT
CASNKQDSGNTIYF
>once|TRBJ2-3|-|TRBV9
TGTGCCAGCAGCGTAGAGATCGAGGGCACAGATACGCAGTATTTT
CASSVEIEGTDTQYF
>-|TRBJ2-1|-|TRBV6-1
TGTGCCAGCAGTGAACAGGGGAGCTCCTACAATGAGCAGTTCTTC
CASSEQGSSYNEQFF
>-|TRBJ1-2|-|TRBV28
TGTGCCAGCAGTGTGACAGAAAACTATGGCTACACCTTC
CASSVTENYGYTF
>-|TRBJ2-2|TRBD1|TRBV18
TGTGCCAGCTCACCACCACAGGGGAGCGCCGGGGAGCTGTTTTTT
CASSPPQGSAGELFF
>-|TRBJ1-4|TRBD1|TRBV18
TGTGCCAGCTCACGGGACAGGGGTCCTAATGAAAAACTGTTTTTT
CASSRDRGPNEKLFF
>-|TRBJ1-1|-|TRBV28
TGTGCCACCAAACGGACTTCGAACACTGAAGCTTTCTTT
CATKRTSNTEAFF
>-|TRBJ1-5|-|TRBV18
TGTGCCAGCTCACCAGAGGGGGGGAATAGCAATCAGCCCCAGCATTTT
CASSPEGGNSNQPQHF
>-|TRBJ2-4|-|TRBV6-2/TRBV6-3
TGTGCCAGCAGTTACACAGAGGGCAAAAACATTCAGTACTTC
CASSYTEGKNIQYF
>-|TRBJ2-6|-|TRBV19
TGTGCCAGTAAAACGAGCTCTGGGGCCAACGTCCTGACTTTC
CASKTSSGANVLTF
>-|TRBJ2-7|TRBD1|TRBV24-1
TGTGCCACCAGCACAGGGGGGCCGCCCGGAGGGCTCGAGCAGTACTTC
CATSTGGPPGGLEQYF
>-|TRBJ1-2|-|TRBV6-5
TGTGCCAGCAGTTACGCAGGCAACTATGGCTACACCTTC
CASSYAGNYGYTF
>-|TRBJ2-2|TRBD2|TRBV19
TGTGCCACCCTTGAGGCGGGGGGTGACCTTTGGGACACCGGGGAGCTGTTTTTT
CATLEAGGDLWDTGELFF